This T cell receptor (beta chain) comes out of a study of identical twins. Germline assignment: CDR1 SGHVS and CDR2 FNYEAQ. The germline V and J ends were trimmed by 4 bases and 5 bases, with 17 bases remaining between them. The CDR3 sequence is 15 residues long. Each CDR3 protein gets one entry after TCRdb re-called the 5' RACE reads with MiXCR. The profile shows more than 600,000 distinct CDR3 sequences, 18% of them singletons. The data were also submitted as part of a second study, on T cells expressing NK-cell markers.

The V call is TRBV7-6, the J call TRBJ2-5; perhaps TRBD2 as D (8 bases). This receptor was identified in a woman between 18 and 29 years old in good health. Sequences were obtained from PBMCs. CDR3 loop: CASSSTGTSTETQYF. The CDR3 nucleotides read TGTGCCAGCAGCTCGACAGGGACTAGTACGGAGACCCAGTACTTC.